In its sample, the clone carrying this T cell receptor (beta chain) was seen a few times. The antigen remains unidentified. TCRdb reprocessed the 5' RACE reads with MiXCR, giving one entry per CDR3 protein. The sample carries roughly 440,000 distinct CDR3 sequences, approximately 17% recorded once. The CDR3 sequence is 12 residues long. The germline CDR1 and CDR2 sequences are SGHRS and YFSETQ. Trimming took 0 bases from V and 3 from J, leaving 4 bases between them. The sample is drawn from a study of CD8 T cells in ankylosing spondylitis. General study findings and limits: In ankylosing spondylitis blood, a motif of 7 to 9 highly homologous TCR beta variants appeared characteristic.

Sequences were obtained from blood, either unsorted or a sorted T cell fraction (not recorded which). This receptor was taken from a male donor with ankylosing spondylitis. The genes are TRBV5-1 and TRBJ2-7; no clear D gene. Here the CDR3 DNA reads TGCGCCAGCAGCTTGGACTACTACGAGCAGTACTTC. This translates into CASSLDYYEQYF.